This TCR beta chain was sequenced during a study of breast tumors, draining lymph nodes, adjacent tissues. General study results and limits: That most tumor T cells come from lymph nodes remained unproven. Tumors had less TCR diversity than lymph nodes, more than nontumor tissue. Data fit most tumor T cells coming from lymph node, expanding in tumor.

This clonotype was found once. Antigen unknown. At one end, the junction sequence differs from germline, possibly due to a read error. TCRdb recomputed calls from the multiplex PCR reads with MiXCR, one row per CDR3 protein. The sample has about 63,000 distinct CDR3 sequences; approximately 57% are singletons. The CDR3 sequence is 15 residues long. In germline, CDR1 is LNHDA, CDR2 SQIVND (reference sequence). This receptor was taken from a female donor with breast cancer. Some clones in this sample may be carry-over from other donors' samples. The rearrangement links TRBV19 to TRBJ2-7, with 7 bases fitting TRBD1. The sequenced sample consisted of breast tumor tissue. CDR3 protein: CACSIRRDSIYEQYF. Written as DNA, the CDR3 is TGTGCCTGTAGTATTCGACGGGACAGCATCTACGAGCAGTACTTC.